This T cell receptor (beta chain) was sequenced during a study of a mutant IDH1 vaccine in newly diagnosed glioma. Assay: immunoSEQ multiplex PCR; the TCRdb copy retains only in-frame clones and omits some. The sample shows about 88,000 clones, almost 85% of them seen only once. The time point here: baseline, week 1 (first vaccination visit). Treatment described: pre-vaccination baseline after standard-of-care therapy. Each astrocytoma in the donors was new, WHO grade 3 or 4, IDH1-mutant and ATRX-lost. The V gene lost 9 bases and the J gene lost 0 bases, with 17 bases spanning the gap. The CDR3 has 15 amino acids. Germline lookup yields CDR1 LNHDA and CDR2 SQIVND (reference sequence).

V and J are TRBV19 and TRBJ1-2, with D possibly matching TRBD1 (5 bases). This sample comprised PBMCs, obtained from a glioma patient treated with radiotherapy, temozolomide or both. The clonotype was recovered from a man in his forties or fifties with glioma. Some clones in this sample may be carry-over from other donors' samples. The CDR3 DNA reads as TGTGCCAGCCGAAGGGCGGGGGGAGCTAACTATGGCTACACCTTC. This sequence encodes CASRRAGGANYGYTF.